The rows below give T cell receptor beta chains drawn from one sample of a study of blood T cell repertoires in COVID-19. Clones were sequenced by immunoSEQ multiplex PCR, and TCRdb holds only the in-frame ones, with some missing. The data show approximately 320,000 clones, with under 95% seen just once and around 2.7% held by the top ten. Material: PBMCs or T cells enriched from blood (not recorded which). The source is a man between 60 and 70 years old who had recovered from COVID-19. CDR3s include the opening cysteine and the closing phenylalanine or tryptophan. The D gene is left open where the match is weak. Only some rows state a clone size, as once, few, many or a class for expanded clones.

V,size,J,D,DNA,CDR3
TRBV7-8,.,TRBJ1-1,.,TGTGCCAGCAGCCGAACTGACAGGAAGAACACTGAAGCTTTCTTT,CASSRTDRKNTEAFF
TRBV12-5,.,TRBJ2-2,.,TGTGCTAGTGGAATCAATCCCGGGGAGCTGTTTTTT,CASGINPGELFF
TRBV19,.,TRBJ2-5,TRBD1,TGTGCCAGTAGTATAGCCACAGGGGTAGGAGAGACCCAGTACTTC,CASSIATGVGETQYF
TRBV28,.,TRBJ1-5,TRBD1,TGTGCCAGTAAGACAGGGACTCAGCCCCAGCATTTT,CASKTGTQPQHF
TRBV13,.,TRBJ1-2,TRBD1,TGTGCCAGCAGCCCGGGACAGATGGTATATGGCTACACCTTC,CASSPGQMVYGYTF
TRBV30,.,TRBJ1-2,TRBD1,TGTGCCTGGAGTGAACCAAGACAGGGGAGGGGATATGGCTACACCTTC,CAWSEPRQGRGYGYTF
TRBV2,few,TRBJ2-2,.,TGTGCCAGCAACACAGGCGGGGAGCTGTTTTTT,CASNTGGELFF
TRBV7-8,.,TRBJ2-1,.,TGTGCCAGCAGCCCAAGGACAGTCCCTGAGCAGTTCTTC,CASSPRTVPEQFF
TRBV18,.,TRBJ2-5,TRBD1,TGTGCCAGCTCACCAACGGGACAGGGAGAGACCCAGTACTTC,CASSPTGQGETQYF
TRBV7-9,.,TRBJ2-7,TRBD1,TGTGCCAGCAGCACAGGGGGCAGTCACTACGAGCAGTACTTC,CASSTGGSHYEQYF
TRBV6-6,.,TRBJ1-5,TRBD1,TGTGCCAGCAGGGGACAGTCTCGGAGCAATCAGCCCCAGCATTTT,CASRGQSRSNQPQHF
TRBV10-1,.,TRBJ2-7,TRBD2,TGCGCCAGCAGTGTTGCTAGCGGGCCAGCAAGATACGAGCAGTACTTC,CASSVASGPARYEQYF
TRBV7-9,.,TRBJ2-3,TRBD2,TGTGCCAGCAGCTCCCCCTGGCTAGCGGGAGTCTCAGATACGCAGTATTTT,CASSSPWLAGVSDTQYF
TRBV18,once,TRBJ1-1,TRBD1,TGTGCCAGCTCACCGCCGGGACAGGGCCTGACTGAAGCTTTCTTT,CASSPPGQGLTEAFF
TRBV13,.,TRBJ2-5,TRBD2,TGTGCCAGCAGCTCACTAGCGGGAAGACGAGGGACGGAGACCCAGTACTTC,CASSSLAGRRGTETQYF
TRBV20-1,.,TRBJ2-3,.,TGCAGTGCTAGTAGCTCAGGTAGCGGCACAGATACGCAGTATTTT,CSASSSGSGTDTQYF
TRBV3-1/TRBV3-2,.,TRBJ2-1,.,TGTGCCAGCAGCCAATTAGAGAGGAATGAGCAGTTCTTC,CASSQLERNEQFF
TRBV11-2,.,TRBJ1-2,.,TGTGCCAGCAGCTTAGGTCAAACTAACTATGGCTACACCTTC,CASSLGQTNYGYTF
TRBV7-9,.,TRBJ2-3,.,TGTGCCAGCAGCTTAGCGCTTGGGGCCGCAGATACGCAGTATTTT,CASSLALGAADTQYF
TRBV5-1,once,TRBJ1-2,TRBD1,TGCGCCAGCAGGGATACCGGGACAGACTCTAACTATGGCTACACCTTC,CASRDTGTDSNYGYTF
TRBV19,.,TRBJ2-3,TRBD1,TGTGCCAGTAGTATGGGACAGGGTTTCGCAGATACGCAGTATTTT,CASSMGQGFADTQYF
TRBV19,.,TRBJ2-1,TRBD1,TGTGCCAGTAGAGACCCAGGACAGGGGGCGGGGAATGAGCAGTTCTTC,CASRDPGQGAGNEQFF
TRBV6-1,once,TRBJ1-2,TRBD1,TGTGCCAGCAGTGATTGGGGAACAGGGGGGATCGCGGGAGGCTACACCTTC,CASSDWGTGGIAGGYTF
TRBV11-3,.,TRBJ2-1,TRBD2,TGTGCCAGCAGCTTAGGGACTAGCGCTAACAATGAGCAGTTCTTC,CASSLGTSANNEQFF
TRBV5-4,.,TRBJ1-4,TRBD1,TGTGCCAGCAGCCGGAATGGACAGGGCGGTGAAAAACTGTTTTTT,CASSRNGQGGEKLFF
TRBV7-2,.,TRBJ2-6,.,TGTGCCAGCAGCCCGGTCCAGGCATCAACCGTTGAAGGGGCCAACGTCCTGACTTTC,CASSPVQASTVEGANVLTF
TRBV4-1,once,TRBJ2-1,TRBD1,TGCGCCAGCAGTCCCGGGACAGGGCGCGGGCAGTTCTTC,CASSPGTGRGQFF
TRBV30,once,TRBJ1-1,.,TGTGCCTGGTTCAGAAGAGGTTCCTCCATGAACACTGAAGCTTTCTTT,CAWFRRGSSMNTEAFF
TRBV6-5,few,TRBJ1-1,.,TGTGCCAGCAGGGCCGGAGGGAACACTGAAGCTTTCTTT,CASRAGGNTEAFF